This T cell receptor (beta chain) was observed in a study of technical replicates of blood from a few donors. Clones were sequenced by immunoSEQ multiplex PCR, and TCRdb holds only the in-frame ones, with some missing. Of about 79,000 clones listed, more than 85% are singletons. This CDR3 spans 10 amino acids. V lost 9 bases, J lost 11 bases, and 13 bases lay in between. Germline CDR1 MNHNS, CDR2 SASEGT. Only a few counts were recorded for this clone. The clonotype originates from a human donor in good health. Some clones in this sample may be carry-over from other donors' samples. The genes are TRBV6-1 and TRBJ1-1; the D gene is possibly TRBD1 (5 bases). The sequenced sample consisted of T cells isolated from PBMCs. Written as DNA, the CDR3 is TGTGCCAGTTGGACACTTCAGGCTTTCTTT. Protein sequence: CASWTLQAFF.